This T cell receptor beta chain was observed in a study of T cell responses to AZD1222 COVID-19 vaccine. Profiling relied on immunoSEQ multiplex PCR, and the TCRdb table lists in-frame clones only, not all of them. The table includes 75,000 to 95,000 clones, around 90% detected once. The germline V gene encodes CDR1 SGHRS and CDR2 YFSETQ. The V segment lost 4 bases and the J segment 3 bases; nucleotides outside the gene matches: 4. The CDR3 totals 14 residues. This clone was picked up one time. The chain employs TRBV5-1 and TRBJ1-3; 7 bases agree with TRBD1. Sequencing used peripheral blood, obtained on day 0 of AZD1222 vaccination. The sequence was obtained from an adult in good health. CDR3: CASSPRDSGNTIYF. In nucleotides, the CDR3 is TGCGCCAGCAGCCCGCGGGACAGTGGAAACACCATATATTTT.